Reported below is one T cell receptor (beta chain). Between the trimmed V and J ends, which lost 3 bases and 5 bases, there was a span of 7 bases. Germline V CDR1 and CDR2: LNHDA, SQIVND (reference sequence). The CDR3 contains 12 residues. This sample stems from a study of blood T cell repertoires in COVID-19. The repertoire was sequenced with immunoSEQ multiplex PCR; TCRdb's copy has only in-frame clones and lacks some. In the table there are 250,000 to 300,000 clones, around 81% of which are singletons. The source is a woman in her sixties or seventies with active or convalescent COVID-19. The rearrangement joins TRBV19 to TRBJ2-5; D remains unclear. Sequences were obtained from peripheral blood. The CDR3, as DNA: TGTGCCAGTAGTATGGCCTCGGAGACCCAGTACTTC. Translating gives CASSMASETQYF. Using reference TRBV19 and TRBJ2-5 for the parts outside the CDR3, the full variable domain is DGGITQSPKYLFRKEGQNVTLSCEQNLNHDAMYWYRQDPGQGLRLIYYSQIVNDFQKGDIAEGYSVSREKKESFPLTVTSAQKNPTAFYLCASSMASETQYFGPGTRLLVL.